The TCR beta chain described here comes from a study of blood T cell repertoires in COVID-19. Study context: PBMCs, B-cell-depleted T cells, or T cells provided the cDNA or gDNA that made up the material.

The V gene lost 0 bases and the J gene lost 6 bases, with 10 bases spanning the gap. CDR1 SGHRS and CDR2 YFSETQ come from the germline V gene. This CDR3 region has 15 residues. Repertoires were generated with immunoSEQ multiplex PCR, while TCRdb's copy carries only in-frame clones and drops some. The table lists fewer than 80,000 clones, approximately 86% of them singletons, with roughly 1% in the top ten. The TCR comes from a man between 65 and 79 years old with acute or convalescent COVID-19. Sequenced material: peripheral blood. The gene calls are TRBV5-1 and TRBJ1-6, with D possibly being TRBD1 (5 bases). In DNA form, the CDR3 reads TGCGCCAGCAGCTTGGAAGACAGTTTTAATTCACCCCTCCACTTT. Translation: CASSLEDSFNSPLHF.